A selection of T cell receptor beta chains follows, all from one sample in a study of OX40 agonist ivuxolimab in advanced cancers. This table comes from immunoSEQ multiplex PCR, and its TCRdb copy is limited to in-frame clones, with some not included. Among tens of thousands of clones listed, roughly 89% were seen once. This specimen consisted of CD4+ or CD8+ T cells sorted from blood, obtained in a trial of the OX40 agonist ivuxolimab. The receptors were sampled from an adult with an advanced solid tumor such as melanoma, head and neck, liver or kidney cancer. Each CDR3 is given with its conserved first and last residue. A D gene is named only where the DNA matches it firmly. Size values are once, few and many counts, or a class for expanded clones, and some rows have none.

clone_size	j_call	v_call	d_call	cdr3_aa	cdr3_nt
.	TRBJ1-6	TRBV5-4	.	CASSTDSFENSPLHF	TGTGCCAGCAGCACGGACAGTTTCGAAAATTCACCCCTCCACTTT
.	TRBJ2-1	TRBV9	TRBD2	CASSVELAGGPDNEQFF	TGTGCCAGCAGCGTAGAACTAGCGGGGGGGCCGGACAATGAGCAGTTCTTC
.	TRBJ1-3	TRBV5-1	.	CASSLETVSGNTIYF	TGCGCCAGCAGCTTGGAGACGGTCTCTGGAAACACCATATATTTT
few	TRBJ1-1	TRBV29-1	.	CSGGSGEAFF	TGCAGCGGTGGGAGCGGTGAAGCTTTCTTT
once	TRBJ2-1	TRBV12-5	.	CASGFGQSFEQFF	TGTGCTAGTGGTTTCGGACAGAGCTTCGAGCAGTTCTTC
.	TRBJ2-6	TRBV11-3	TRBD2	CASSPGGGRAGANVLTF	TGTGCCAGCAGCCCGGGGGGAGGTCGGGCTGGGGCCAACGTCCTGACTTTC
.	TRBJ2-5	TRBV4-1	.	CASSREMERETQYF	TGCGCCAGCAGCCGGGAAATGGAGAGGGAGACCCAGTACTTC
.	TRBJ2-2	TRBV7-2	.	CASSLRLNTGELFF	TGTGCCAGCAGCTTACGTCTGAACACCGGGGAGCTGTTTTTT
.	TRBJ1-1	TRBV5-6	.	CASSLVLPEPGEAFF	TGTGCCAGCAGCTTAGTTCTGCCGGAACCGGGTGAAGCTTTCTTT
once	TRBJ2-1	TRBV11-3	.	CASSWNSGGPNEQFF	TGTGCCAGCAGCTGGAACAGCGGAGGACCCAATGAGCAGTTCTTC
once	TRBJ1-1	TRBV11-3	.	CASSFRGEAFF	TGTGCCAGCAGCTTTCGGGGGGAAGCTTTCTTT
.	TRBJ1-3	TRBV6-1	.	CASIIGAPGNTIYF	TGTGCCAGCATTATAGGGGCGCCTGGAAACACCATATATTTT
once	TRBJ1-4	TRBV6-1	.	CASGRVNEKLFF	TGTGCCAGCGGGAGAGTTAATGAAAAACTGTTTTTT
.	TRBJ2-3	TRBV6-1	.	CASSERQDTQYF	TGTGCCAGCAGTGAACGCCAGGATACGCAGTATTTT
.	TRBJ2-1	TRBV11-3	TRBD1	CASSLELGQAIENEQFF	TGTGCCAGCAGCTTAGAACTGGGACAGGCCATAGAAAATGAGCAGTTCTTC
.	TRBJ1-2	TRBV5-1	.	CASSSGQANYGYTF	TGCGCCAGCAGCTCCGGGCAAGCTAACTATGGCTACACCTTC
.	TRBJ2-7	TRBV5-1	.	CASSLEIQHTSEQYF	TGCGCCAGCAGCTTGGAGATCCAACATACCTCCGAGCAGTACTTC
.	TRBJ1-3	TRBV10-3	TRBD1	CAISDRARDSGNTIYF	TGTGCCATCTCCGACAGGGCCCGGGACTCTGGAAACACCATATATTTT
.	TRBJ1-2	TRBV5-5	.	CASSLTADGYTF	TGTGCCAGCAGCTTGACAGCGGATGGCTACACCTTC
.	TRBJ2-2	TRBV5-1	TRBD1	CASSLTGGRLTGELFF	TGCGCCAGCAGCTTGACAGGGGGTCGTCTAACCGGGGAGCTGTTTTTT
.	TRBJ2-7	TRBV4-2	TRBD1	CASSLRAGQGFYEQYF	TGTGCCAGCAGCTTAAGGGCGGGACAGGGCTTCTACGAGCAGTACTTC
.	TRBJ2-1	TRBV20-1	.	CSSWDNEQFF	TGCAGTTCATGGGATAATGAGCAGTTCTTC
.	TRBJ2-7	TRBV6-1	.	CASSEERFYEQYF	TGTGCCAGCAGTGAAGAACGCTTCTACGAGCAGTACTTC
.	TRBJ2-7	TRBV18	.	CASSPEKDSYEQYF	TGTGCCAGCTCACCGGAAAAGGATTCCTACGAGCAGTACTTC
once	TRBJ1-1	TRBV4-3	.	CASSKRLMNTEAFF	TGCGCCAGCAGCAAACGGTTAATGAACACTGAAGCTTTCTTT
.	TRBJ2-3	TRBV6-5	.	CASSQLGGSTDTQYF	TGTGCCAGCAGTCAGCTCGGGGGAAGCACAGATACGCAGTATTTT